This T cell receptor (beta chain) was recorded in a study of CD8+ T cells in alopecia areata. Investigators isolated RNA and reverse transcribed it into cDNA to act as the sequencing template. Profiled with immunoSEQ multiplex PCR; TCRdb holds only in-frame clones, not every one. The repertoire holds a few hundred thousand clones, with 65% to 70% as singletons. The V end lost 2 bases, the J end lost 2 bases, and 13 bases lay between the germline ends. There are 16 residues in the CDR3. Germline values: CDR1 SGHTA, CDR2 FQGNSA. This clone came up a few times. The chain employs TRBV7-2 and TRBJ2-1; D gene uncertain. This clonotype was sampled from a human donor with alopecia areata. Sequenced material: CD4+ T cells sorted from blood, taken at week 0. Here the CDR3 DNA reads TGTGCCAGCAGCTTAAACCCGGGTGGGGCCTACAATGAGCAGTTCTTC. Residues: CASSLNPGGAYNEQFF.